A single sample is the source of the 21 T cell receptor beta chains below, sequenced in a study of blood T cell repertoires in COVID-19. The data were produced by immunoSEQ multiplex PCR, yet TCRdb's version contains in-frame clones alone and is incomplete. The table lists about 370,000 clones, around 92% of them singletons, with around 3% in the top ten. Material for sequencing was peripheral blood. The receptors here all came from a woman in her thirties with COVID-19, enrolled during active disease.

The chain has TRBV13 and TRBJ1-6, with 7 bases lining up with TRBD1. This CDR3 comprises 16 residues. J lost 6 bases, V lost 5 bases, and 10 bases had no gene match. Per germline, CDR1 PRHDT and CDR2 FYEKMQ (reference sequence). The CDR3 DNA is TGTGCCAGCAGCCCGAGCCTAGACAGGGTTAATTCACCCCTCCACTTT. Its protein is CASSPSLDRVNSPLHF. The complete variable domain, with remaining parts taken from reference TRBV13 and TRBJ1-6, reads AAGVIQSPRHLIKEKRETATLKCYPIPRHDTVYWYQQGPGQDPQFLISFYEKMQSDKGSIPDRFSAQQFSDYHSELNMSSLELGDSALYFCASSPSLDRVNSPLHFGNGTRLTVT.

V and J are TRBV2 and TRBJ2-4, with a tentative D call TRBD1 (6 bases). CDR3 size: 17 residues. Trimming took 4 bases from V and 2 from J, leaving 18 bases between them. CDR1 and CDR2 from the germline V gene are SNHLY and FYNNEI. CDR3 DNA: TGTGCCAGCAGTGTAGGGGGACCAACCGGGACCAAAAACATTCAGTACTTC. Translated: CASSVGGPTGTKNIQYF.

The chain is built from TRBV5-1 and TRBJ2-3; 10 bases match TRBD2. Germline trimming cut 0 bases from V and 6 bases from J; bases unmatched to any gene: 4. CDR1 is SGHRS and CDR2 is YFSETQ in the germline V gene. The CDR3 has 15 residues. The CDR3 DNA follows: TGCGCCAGCAGCTTGGCTAGCGGGAGTTCCGATACGCAGTATTTT. It translates to CASSLASGSSDTQYF. The variable domain in full, with the rest retrieved from reference TRBV5-1 and TRBJ2-3, is KAGVTQTPRYLIKTRGQQVTLSCSPISGHRSVSWYQQTPGQGLQFLFEYFSETQRNKGNFPGRFSGRQFSNSRSEMNVSTLELGDSALYLCASSLASGSSDTQYFGPGTRLTVL.

The rearrangement links TRBV5-4 to TRBJ2-5; 7 bases are shared with TRBD1. V shed 4 bases and J 1 base; nucleotides not matched to a gene: 4. The germline V gene encodes CDR1 SGHNT and CDR2 YYREEE (reference sequence). The CDR3 covers 14 residues. The CDR3 DNA follows: TGTGCCAGCAGCGTGGGACAGCCCCAAGAGACCCAGTACTTC. Translation gives CASSVGQPQETQYF.

This chain joins TRBV11-2 and TRBJ2-3, with TRBD1 matching over 7 bases. This CDR3 is 14 amino acids long. The ends lost 4 bases at V and 5 bases at J; junction bases unmatched: 6. The germline CDR1 and CDR2 sequences are SGHAT and FQNNGV. The CDR3 loop is CASSYRGPGDTQYF. For the CDR3, the DNA is TGTGCCAGCAGCTACAGGGGTCCGGGAGATACGCAGTATTTT.

The chain links TRBV24-1 to TRBJ2-5, with 8 bases lining up with TRBD1. Per germline, CDR1 KGHDR and CDR2 SFDVKD. This CDR3 has 16 residues. The V and J ends lost 4 bases and 1 base, in that order; junction bases with no gene match: 7. The CDR3 loop is CATSDTGTGSQETQYF. In nucleotides, the CDR3 is TGTGCCACCAGTGACACTGGGACAGGATCCCAAGAGACCCAGTACTTC.

The genes are TRBV7-9 and TRBJ1-3, with 7 positions matching TRBD1. The CDR3 loop spans 20 amino acids. V trimming: 5 bases; J trimming: 0 bases; junction bases outside the gene matches: 19. Germline V gene lookup returns CDR1 SEHNR and CDR2 FQNEAQ (reference sequence). The CDR3 DNA sequence: TGTGCCAGCAGCCGGGGGGCAGGGGGGTCTCCTGTTTACTCTGGAAACACCATATATTTT. Its translation: CASSRGAGGSPVYSGNTIYF.

The rearrangement joins TRBV19 to TRBJ2-7, with a tentative D call TRBD2 (6 bases). There are 15 residues in the CDR3. CDR1 LNHDA and CDR2 SQIVND come from the germline V gene (reference sequence). Trimming took off 5 bases at V and 1 base at J, with 15 bases between the two ends. As DNA, the CDR3 is TGTGCCAGTAGTGTGGAGGGGTCCCCATCCTACGAGCAGTACTTC. As protein: CASSVEGSPSYEQYF.

Remarks on this clone: The junction departs from the called germline gene at one end, perhaps through a read error. The rearrangement uses TRBV7-8 and TRBJ2-1, with TRBD2 matching over 14 bases. The germline V gene has CDR1 SGHVS and CDR2 FQNEAQ. There are 15 residues in the CDR3. Here the CDR3 DNA reads TGTGCCAGCAGCTTACCCCCTGGGACTAGCGGGAGTCGGGTCTTC. Translation gives CASSLPPGTSGSRVF. The full variable domain, in which reference TRBV7-8 and TRBJ2-1 provide the parts outside the CDR3, is GAGVSQSPRYKVAKRGQDVALRCDPISGHVSLFWYQQALGQGPEFLTYFQNEAQLDKSGLPSDRFFAERPEGSVSTLKIQRTQQEDSAVYLCASSLPPGTSGSRVFGPGTRLTVL.

As to this clone: Different DNA sequences within this sample yield the same CDR3. V usage is TRBV5-6 and J usage is TRBJ1-5, with a weak D call TRBD1 (6 bases). V was clipped by 0 bases and J by 0 bases, with 7 bases between them. CDR3 size: 15 residues. In germline, CDR1 is SGHDT, CDR2 YYEEEE. The CDR3 DNA reads TGTGCCAGCAGCTTGGGGGGACATAGCAATCAGCCCCAGCATTTT. Translated, it gives CASSLGGHSNQPQHF.

The chain is built from TRBV9 and TRBJ1-1; a weak D match, TRBD1 (6 bases). The V gene lost 2 bases and the J gene lost 1 base, with 9 bases spanning the gap. The CDR3 runs 14 residues. Germline CDR1 is SGDLS and CDR2 is YYNGEE. CDR3 in amino acids: CASSVRQANTEAFF. The DNA for the CDR3 is TGTGCCAGCAGCGTTCGACAGGCGAACACTGAAGCTTTCTTT.

The chain is built from TRBV24-1 and TRBJ2-3; 10 bases match TRBD1. Germline CDR1 and CDR2: KGHDR and SFDVKD. The CDR3 has 15 amino acids. After removal of 5 bases from V and 7 bases from J, the junction contained 8 bases not matched to a gene. The CDR3 nucleotides read TGTGCCACCAGTGTCGGGACAGGGGCCGTGAATACGCAGTATTTT. Protein: CATSVGTGAVNTQYF.

This clone was recorded once. V gene TRBV6-2 or TRBV6-3 combines with J gene TRBJ2-2; D gene unclear. Germline lookup yields CDR1 MNHEY and CDR2 SVGEGT. V was clipped by 0 bases and J by 0 bases, with 5 bases between them. The CDR3 has 15 amino acids. Here the CDR3 DNA reads TGTGCCAGCAGTTACTCCACTGCGAACACCGGGGAGCTGTTTTTT. Translating it yields CASSYSTANTGELFF.

This clone showed up just once. The chain uses TRBV30 and TRBJ1-2, with 10 bases lining up with TRBD1. V was pared by 0 bases and J by 7 bases, with 2 bases of the junction left unmatched. This CDR3 comprises 13 residues. The germline V gene encodes CDR1 GTSNPN and CDR2 SVGIG (reference sequence). The CDR3 coding sequence is TGTGCCTGGAGTGTGGACAGGGGGTTTGGCTACACCTTC. This gives the protein CAWSVDRGFGYTF.

This chain links TRBV9 with TRBJ2-2; D is perhaps TRBD2 (6 bases). Deletions cut 2 bases from V and 5 bases from J, with 10 bases between. The germline gives CDR1 SGDLS, CDR2 YYNGEE. There are 14 residues in the CDR3. The CDR3 loop reads CASSVAGRTGELFF. The DNA for the CDR3 is TGTGCCAGCAGCGTGGCGGGGCGTACCGGGGAGCTGTTTTTT.

This chain joins TRBV18 and TRBJ1-4; 9 bases are shared with TRBD1. There are 17 residues in the CDR3. Germline loops: CDR1 KGHSH, CDR2 LQKENI. The V and J ends lost 0 bases and 2 bases, in that order; junction bases with no gene match: 4. This CDR3 reads CASSPPYRGPTNEKLFF. The CDR3 DNA reads as TGTGCCAGCTCACCACCGTACAGGGGGCCCACTAATGAAAAACTGTTTTTT.

The V and J genes are TRBV7-9 and TRBJ2-1, with TRBD2 matching 11 bases. V was clipped by 5 bases and J by 9 bases; unmatched bases: 12. The CDR3 runs to 16 residues. Germline assignment: CDR1 SEHNR and CDR2 FQNEAQ (reference sequence). CDR3 protein: CASSPGGTSGDGEQFF. The CDR3 DNA reads TGTGCCAGCAGCCCCGGTGGGACTAGCGGAGATGGTGAGCAGTTCTTC.

The chain employs TRBV28 and TRBJ1-5; the match to TRBD1 covers 8 bases. V shed 3 bases, J shed 6 bases, and the junction held 7 bases outside the gene matches. Germline-derived CDR1 and CDR2 are MDHEN and SYDVKM. CDR3 size: 15 residues. The CDR3 here is CASSFAGQGSQPQHF. As DNA, the CDR3 is TGTGCCAGCAGTTTTGCCGGACAGGGAAGTCAGCCCCAGCATTTT.

This rearrangement joins TRBV7-8 to TRBJ2-7; D is unclear. The CDR3 length is 13 residues. Between the trimmed V and J ends, which lost 5 bases and 3 bases, there was a span of 11 bases. Per the germline V gene, CDR1 is SGHVS and CDR2 is FQNEAQ. The CDR3 DNA reads TGTGCCAGCAGCCGCGCAGTTATCTACGAGCAGTACTTC. It specifies CASSRAVIYEQYF.

This clone was counted a single time. The chain uses TRBV11-2 and TRBJ2-1; 9 nucleotides line up with TRBD2. Germline V gene data show CDR1 as SGHAT and CDR2 as FQNNGV. This CDR3 comprises 17 residues. The trim removed 1 base at V and 1 base at J, leaving 5 bases unmatched. CDR3 residues: CASSLGGLASSYNEQFF. The CDR3 DNA reads TGTGCCAGCAGCTTAGGCGGACTAGCGTCGTCCTACAATGAGCAGTTCTTC.

This clone appeared once. The junction and the germline gene differ at one end; a read error may be behind it. The V and J genes are TRBV5-6 and TRBJ2-1, with TRBD2 identical over 15 bases. The CDR3 has 13 amino acids. Germline V gene lookup returns CDR1 SGHDT and CDR2 YYEEEE. CDR3 DNA sequence: TGTGCCAGCAGCGCCGGGACTAGCGGGGGGTCGGTCTTC. Translation gives CASSAGTSGGSVF. Together with reference TRBV5-6 and TRBJ2-1, the CDR3 gives the full variable domain: DAGVTQSPTHLIKTRGQQVTLRCSPKSGHDTVSWYQQALGQGPQFIFQYYEEEERQRGNFPDRFSGHQFPNYSSELNVNALLLGDSALYLCASSAGTSGGSVFGPGTRLTVL.